This TCR beta chain was documented in a study of T-cell reconstitution after alpha-beta-depleted transplantation in children. Unique molecular identifiers were incorporated during preparation of the TCRbeta library. Via MiXCR, TCRdb re-called the PCR reads, giving one row per CDR3 protein. The table records 83,000 or so distinct CDR3 sequences, roughly 8.8% of them present only once. The CDR3 extends over 13 amino acids. Germline CDR1 and CDR2: LNHNV and YYDKDF (reference sequence). The V end lost 1 base, the J end lost 6 bases, and 7 bases lay between the germline ends. At least ten counts were recorded for this clonotype.

The receptor was derived from a human donor who donated a stem cell graft to a child with congenital amegakaryocytic thrombocytopenia. The chain has TRBV15 and TRBJ2-1, with D unresolved. Sequences were derived from PBMCs from the stem cell graft donor, sampled from the stem cell graft. CDR3 DNA: TGTGCCACCAGCAGAGGGCCCCTCAATGAGCAGTTCTTC. It translates to CATSRGPLNEQFF.